This TCR beta chain originates from a study of control samples from healthy donors and cancer patients. CDR1 is MGHDK, CDR2 SYGVNS, per germline. The CDR3 contains 13 residues. V lost 7 bases and J 5 bases, leaving 12 bases between the germline ends. Profiling relied on immunoSEQ multiplex PCR, and the TCRdb table lists in-frame clones only, not all of them. The sample lists 95,000 to 150,000 clones, 85% to 95% occurring once. This sequence joins TRBV25-1 and TRBJ2-1; possible D gene TRBD1, 5 bases. The sample taken for sequencing was PBMCs. The sequence was collected from a man older than 75 with head and neck cancer. CDR3 in DNA: TGTGCCAGCACCCCGGTCAGGGACAATGAGCAGTTCTTC. The encoded protein is CASTPVRDNEQFF.